This T cell receptor beta chain was observed in a study of regulatory T cells in long-lasting Graves disease. Noted time point: newly diagnosed GD, antithyroid drugs for less than 3 months. PBMCs were the source of the RNA used for TCR sequencing. The CDR3 has 12 residues. Germline values: CDR1 SQVTM, CDR2 ANQGSEA. With respect to this clonotype: This may be a read error: a much more frequent sequence differs by one nucleotide.

For TCR beta, libraries came from iRepertoire HTBI primers and Arm-PCR of CDR3 regions. Via MiXCR, TCRdb re-called the multiplex PCR reads, giving one row per CDR3 protein. The table lists around 250,000 distinct CDR3 sequences, 15% to 20% of them singletons. The same sample was also used in a study of T cells in Graves' hyperthyroidism and ophthalmopathy. This second study says: HTBI primers were used for first-round RT-PCR of the TCR CDR3. Ophthalmopathy was predicted by the model a median of approximately 6 months ahead of onset.

The sample in question was peripheral blood mononuclear cells (PBMCs), obtained at new diagnosis, from a patient treated with antithyroid drugs. The chain couples TRBV29-1 to TRBJ1-1, with D uncertain. This TCR was recovered from a woman aged 25 to 39 with Graves disease. The CDR3 sequence: CSVQSVDTEDFF. CDR3 DNA sequence: TGCAGCGTCCAATCGGTAGACACTGAAGATTTCTTT.